This TCR beta chain was recorded in a study of blood T cell repertoires in COVID-19. Turning to the study itself: Cohort 3 donors were reported recovered after two negative PCRs, clearance, or symptom resolution.

Clones were sequenced by immunoSEQ multiplex PCR, and TCRdb holds only the in-frame ones, with some missing. Among a few hundred thousand clones listed, 70% to 90% were seen once. The CDR3 covers 13 residues. In germline, CDR1 is SGHAT, CDR2 FQNNGV. Trimming cost V 7 bases and J 5 bases; bases outside gene matches: 2. The chain employs TRBV11-2 and TRBJ2-3; 11 bases align to TRBD2. What was sequenced was PBMCs or T cells enriched from blood (not recorded which). This clonotype was sampled from a middle-aged man in a cohort exposed to, infected with or recovered from COVID-19 (not recorded which). CDR3: CASKLAGEDTQYF. DNA for the CDR3: TGTGCCAGCAAACTAGCGGGAGAAGATACGCAGTATTTT. The full variable domain, completed using reference TRBV11-2 and TRBJ2-3, is EAGVAQSPRYKIIEKRQSVAFWCNPISGHATLYWYQQILGQGPKLLIQFQNNGVVDDSQLPKDRFSAERLKGVDSTLKIQPAKLEDSAVYLCASKLAGEDTQYFGPGTRLTVL.